This T cell receptor beta chain was identified during a study of immune evolution from preneoplasia to lung adenocarcinoma (TCRdb year 2021). Some background on the complete study: HLA loss of heterozygosity was found in over 6% of AIS, more than 13% of MIA and 30% to 40% of ADC lesions, and in no AAH lesions. The study combined immune gene expression, TCR sequencing and multiplex immunofluorescence to profile immune contexture across lung adenocarcinoma precursors and invasive adenocarcinoma. Resected precursor lesions (AAH, AIS, MIA) and invasive adenocarcinomas were each compared against paired morphologically normal lung tissue. Sample size was determined by specimen availability and not by a prior power calculation. The immune data were integrated with whole exome sequencing and methylation data from the same cohort of nodules. In total, the cohort included 53 patients with pulmonary nodules, all of whom underwent surgical resection. TCR sequencing data were obtained from under 55 patients. The study reported that under 110 samples were used for TCR sequencing. Class I HLA alleles were inferred from exome data with POLYSOLVER, and allele-specific HLA loss was detected with LOHHLA.

Broad study findings and their caveats: Because all patients came from Japan and China, whether the findings apply to Western populations was uncertain. KRAS-mutant nodules showed the highest T cell clonality compared with EGFR-mutant or double wild-type lesions. Findings were based on association rather than direct causation; larger cohorts with long-term follow-up and longitudinal biopsies were deemed needed. Normal lung had the highest top T cell clone frequencies, which appeared to decline progressively from AAH through AIS, MIA and invasive adenocarcinoma. Normal lung showed the highest clonality, whereas later-stage lesions appeared to have higher T cell density and diversity but lower clonality.

Using the immunoSEQ hsTCRbeta Kit, TCR beta CDR3 regions were sequenced from DNA. Per the authors' processing: TCR sequencing data were analysed with the ImmunoSEQ Analyzer. T cell clonality was defined as 1 minus Pielou's evenness, as computed on productive rearrangements. The inverse Simpson index, applied to productive templates, was used to measure T cell diversity. T cell density was expressed as TCR beta template counts normalized to usable DNA, with usable DNA estimated by amplifying and sequencing housekeeping genes. TCR metrics were compared across histologic stages using two-sided Kruskal-Wallis tests. TCRdb limited this immuneACCESS table to in-frame rearrangements with V and J called. A share of clones is missing; checked studies link under half to unresolved V genes, and the rest is unexplained. D and trimming come from the DNA, and the V and J calls and clone size come from that table. The sample table shows 5,000 to 8,000 clones, and about 73% are seen once. The biggest ten clones account for about 9.8% of the sample.

Between 2014 and 2017, the patients underwent resection in either Japan or China. The histologic diagnosis of each case was independently confirmed on H&E slides by two lung cancer pathologists. For nucleic acid extraction, premalignant or tumor cells were enriched by macro-dissection following pathologic assessment. The AllPrep DNA/RNA FFPE Kit was used to isolate DNA from FFPE tissue. Notes on this clone: Its antigen target is currently unknown. Base quality data are lacking; no much larger clone is found one base away.

CDR1 and CDR2 are read off the germline V gene as SGHTA and FQGTGA. Deletion took 1 base off V and 1 base off J, with a span of 13 bases between the germline ends. The CDR3 runs 16 residues from the cysteine to the phenylalanine. Here the CDR3 DNA is all that survives: 48 bases in frame from base 1. This receptor chain uses TRBV7-3 and TRBJ2-5; too little of a D gene remains to name it. The sequenced sample consisted of FFPE lung adenocarcinoma in situ tissue. The cell subset or site label, read with the paper, signifies: preinvasive adenocarcinoma in situ (AIS). The clonotype originates from a donor at least 70 years old with lung adenocarcinoma. The nucleotide sequence is given as TGTGCCAGCAGCTTAATGGGCCCCCCGAGCCAAGAGACCCAGTACTTC. This codes for CASSLMGPPSQETQYF.